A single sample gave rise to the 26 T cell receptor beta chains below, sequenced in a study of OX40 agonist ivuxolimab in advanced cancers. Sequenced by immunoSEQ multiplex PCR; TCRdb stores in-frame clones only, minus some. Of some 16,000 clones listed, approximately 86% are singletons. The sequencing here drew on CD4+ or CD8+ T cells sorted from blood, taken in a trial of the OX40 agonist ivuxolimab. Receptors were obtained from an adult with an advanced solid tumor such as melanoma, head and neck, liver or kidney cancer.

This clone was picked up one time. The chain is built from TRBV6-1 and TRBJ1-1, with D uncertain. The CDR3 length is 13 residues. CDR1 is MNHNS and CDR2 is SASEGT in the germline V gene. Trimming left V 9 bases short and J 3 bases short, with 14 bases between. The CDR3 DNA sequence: TGTGCCAGTCGGGAAGGAGCGTACACTGAAGCTTTCTTT. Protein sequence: CASREGAYTEAFF.

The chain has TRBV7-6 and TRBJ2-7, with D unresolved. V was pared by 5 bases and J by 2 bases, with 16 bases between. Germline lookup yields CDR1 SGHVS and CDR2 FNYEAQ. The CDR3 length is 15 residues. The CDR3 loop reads CASSRRLRPPYEQYF. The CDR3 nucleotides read TGTGCCAGCAGCCGACGCCTTCGCCCTCCCTACGAGCAGTACTTC. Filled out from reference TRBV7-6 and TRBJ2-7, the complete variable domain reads GAGVSQSPRYKVTKRGQDVALRCDPISGHVSLYWYRQALGQGPEFLTYFNYEAQQDKSGLPNDRFSAERPEGSISTLTIQRTEQRDSAMYRCASSRRLRPPYEQYFGPGTRLTVT.

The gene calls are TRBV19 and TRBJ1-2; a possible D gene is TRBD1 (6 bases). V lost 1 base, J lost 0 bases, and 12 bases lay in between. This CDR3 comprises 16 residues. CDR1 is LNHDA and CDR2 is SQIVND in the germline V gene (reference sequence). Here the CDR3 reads CASSIAGTTANYGYTF. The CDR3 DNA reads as TGTGCCAGTAGTATAGCCGGGACAACCGCTAACTATGGCTACACCTTC. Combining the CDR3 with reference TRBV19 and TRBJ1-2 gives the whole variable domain DGGITQSPKYLFRKEGQNVTLSCEQNLNHDAMYWYRQDPGQGLRLIYYSQIVNDFQKGDIAEGYSVSREKKESFPLTVTSAQKNPTAFYLCASSIAGTTANYGYTFGSGTRLTVV.

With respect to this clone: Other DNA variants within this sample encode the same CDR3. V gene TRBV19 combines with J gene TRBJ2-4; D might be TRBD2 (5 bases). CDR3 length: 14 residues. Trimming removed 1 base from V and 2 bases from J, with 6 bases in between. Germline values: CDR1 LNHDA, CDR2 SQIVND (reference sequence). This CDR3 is CASSIAGTKNIQYF. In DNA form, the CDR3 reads TGTGCCAGTAGTATAGCCGGGACCAAAAACATTCAGTACTTC.

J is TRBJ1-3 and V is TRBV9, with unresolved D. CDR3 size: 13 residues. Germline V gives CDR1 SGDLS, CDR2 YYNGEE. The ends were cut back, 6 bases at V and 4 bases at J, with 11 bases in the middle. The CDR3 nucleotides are TGTGCCAGCACCGGCGGTGGAGGAAACACCATATATTTT. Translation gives CASTGGGGNTIYF.

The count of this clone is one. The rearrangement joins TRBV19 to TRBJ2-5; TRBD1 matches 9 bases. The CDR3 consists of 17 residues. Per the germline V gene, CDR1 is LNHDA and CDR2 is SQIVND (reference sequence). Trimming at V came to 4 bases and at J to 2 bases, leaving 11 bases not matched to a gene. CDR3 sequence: CASSRPGQGRNQETQYF. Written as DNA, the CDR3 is TGTGCCAGTAGTAGGCCGGGACAGGGTAGGAATCAAGAGACCCAGTACTTC.

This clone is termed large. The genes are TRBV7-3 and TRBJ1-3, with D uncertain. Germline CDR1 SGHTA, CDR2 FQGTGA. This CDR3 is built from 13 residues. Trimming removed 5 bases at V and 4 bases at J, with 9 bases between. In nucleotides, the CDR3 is TGTGCCAGCAGCCAAGATCTGGGAAACACCATATATTTT. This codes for CASSQDLGNTIYF. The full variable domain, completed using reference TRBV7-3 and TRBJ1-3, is GAGVSQTPSNKVTEKGKYVELRCDPISGHTALYWYRQSLGQGPEFLIYFQGTGAADDSGLPNDRFFAVRPEGSVSTLKIQRTERGDSAVYLCASSQDLGNTIYFGEGSWLTVV.

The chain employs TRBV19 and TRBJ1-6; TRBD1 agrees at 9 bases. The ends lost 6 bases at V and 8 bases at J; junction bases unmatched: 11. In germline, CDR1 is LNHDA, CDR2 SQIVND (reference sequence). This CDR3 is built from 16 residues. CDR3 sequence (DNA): TGTGCCAGTAGACCATCGGCCGGACAGGGGTATTCACCCCTCCACTTT. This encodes CASRPSAGQGYSPLHF.

The CDR3 spells CASSSMGGFGTSAGYEQYF. DNA of the CDR3: TGTGCCAGCAGCTCAATGGGAGGCTTCGGGACTAGCGCGGGTTACGAGCAGTACTTC. The chain couples TRBV5-6 to TRBJ2-7; 10 bases align to TRBD2. V dropped 3 bases and J dropped 4; count of bases not matched to a gene: 19. This CDR3 is built from 19 residues. Germline CDR1 reads SGHDT; CDR2 reads YYEEEE.

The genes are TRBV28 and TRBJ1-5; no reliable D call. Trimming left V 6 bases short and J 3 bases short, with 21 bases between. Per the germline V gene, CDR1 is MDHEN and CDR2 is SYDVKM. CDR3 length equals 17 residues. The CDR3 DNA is TGTGCCAGCAGCCTTTTTTTAAGGATGGCCCCCAATCAGCCCCAGCATTTT. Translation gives CASSLFLRMAPNQPQHF. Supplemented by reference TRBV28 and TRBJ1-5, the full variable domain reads DVKVTQSSRYLVKRTGEKVFLECVQDMDHENMFWYRQDPGLGLRLIYFSYDVKMKEKGDIPEGYSVSREKKERFSLILESASTNQTSMYLCASSLFLRMAPNQPQHFGDGTRLSIL.

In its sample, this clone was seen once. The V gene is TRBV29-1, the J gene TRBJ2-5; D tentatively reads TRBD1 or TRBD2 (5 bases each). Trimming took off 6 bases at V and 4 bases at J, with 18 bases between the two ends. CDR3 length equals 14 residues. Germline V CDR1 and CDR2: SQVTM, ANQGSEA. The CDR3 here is CSVDGDRGRETQYF. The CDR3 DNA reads TGCAGCGTCGACGGGGACCGAGGGAGAGAGACCCAGTACTTC.

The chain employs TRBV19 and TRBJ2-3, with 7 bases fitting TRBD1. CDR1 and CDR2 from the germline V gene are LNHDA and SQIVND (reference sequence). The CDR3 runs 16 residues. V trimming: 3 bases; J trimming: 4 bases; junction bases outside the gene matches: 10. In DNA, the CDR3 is TGTGCCAGTAGTATTTTGGGAACAGGGGACGCAGATACGCAGTATTTT. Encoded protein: CASSILGTGDADTQYF.

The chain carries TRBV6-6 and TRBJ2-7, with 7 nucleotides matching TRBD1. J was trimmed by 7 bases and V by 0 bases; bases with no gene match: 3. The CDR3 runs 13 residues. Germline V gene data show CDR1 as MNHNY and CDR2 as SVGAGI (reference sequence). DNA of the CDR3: TGTGCCAGCAGTTACTCGACAGGGTTTGAGCAGTACTTC. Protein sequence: CASSYSTGFEQYF.

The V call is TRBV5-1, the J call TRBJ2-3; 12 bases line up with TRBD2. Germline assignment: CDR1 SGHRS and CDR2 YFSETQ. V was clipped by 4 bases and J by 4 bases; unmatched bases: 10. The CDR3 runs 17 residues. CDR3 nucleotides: TGCGCCAGCAGCCCTACCATCACTAGCGGGAGGCCAGATACGCAGTATTTT. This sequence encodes CASSPTITSGRPDTQYF.

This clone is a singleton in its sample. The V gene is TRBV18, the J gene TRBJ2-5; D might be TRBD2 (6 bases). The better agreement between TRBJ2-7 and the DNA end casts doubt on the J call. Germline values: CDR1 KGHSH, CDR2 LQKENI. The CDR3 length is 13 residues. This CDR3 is CASSATEGYEQYF. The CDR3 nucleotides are TGTGCCAGCTCAGCCACGGAGGGTTACGAGCAGTACTTC.

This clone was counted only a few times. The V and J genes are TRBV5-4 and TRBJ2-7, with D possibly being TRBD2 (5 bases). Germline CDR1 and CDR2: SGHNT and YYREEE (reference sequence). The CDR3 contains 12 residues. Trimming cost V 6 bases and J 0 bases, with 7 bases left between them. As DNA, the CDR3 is TGTGCCAGCACCCGGGACTCCTACGAGCAGTACTTC. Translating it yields CASTRDSYEQYF. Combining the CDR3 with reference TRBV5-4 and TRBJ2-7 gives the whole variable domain ETGVTQSPTHLIKTRGQQVTLRCSSQSGHNTVSWYQQALGQGPQFIFQYYREEENGRGNFPPRFSGLQFPNYSSELNVNALELDDSALYLCASTRDSYEQYFGPGTRLTVT.

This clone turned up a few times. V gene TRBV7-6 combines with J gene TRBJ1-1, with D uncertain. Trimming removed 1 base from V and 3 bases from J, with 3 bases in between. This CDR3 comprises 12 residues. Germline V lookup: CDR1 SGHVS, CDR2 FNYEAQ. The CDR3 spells CASSLDYTEAFF. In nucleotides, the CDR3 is TGTGCCAGCAGCTTAGATTACACTGAAGCTTTCTTT.

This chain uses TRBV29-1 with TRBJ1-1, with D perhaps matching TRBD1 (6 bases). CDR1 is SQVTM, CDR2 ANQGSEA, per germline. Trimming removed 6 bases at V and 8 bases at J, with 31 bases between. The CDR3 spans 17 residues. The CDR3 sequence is CSVPISPGRGVSQEAFF. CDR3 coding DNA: TGCAGCGTCCCCATCAGCCCGGGGAGGGGGGTATCCCAAGAAGCTTTCTTT.

This CDR3 reads CASSLGYEQYF. The CDR3 DNA sequence: TGTGCCAGCAGCCTAGGCTACGAGCAGTACTTC. The chain couples TRBV14 to TRBJ2-7; D is unresolved. This CDR3 is 11 amino acids long. Germline CDR1 and CDR2: SGHDN and FVKESK. Trimming removed 4 bases from V and 3 bases from J, with 4 bases in between.

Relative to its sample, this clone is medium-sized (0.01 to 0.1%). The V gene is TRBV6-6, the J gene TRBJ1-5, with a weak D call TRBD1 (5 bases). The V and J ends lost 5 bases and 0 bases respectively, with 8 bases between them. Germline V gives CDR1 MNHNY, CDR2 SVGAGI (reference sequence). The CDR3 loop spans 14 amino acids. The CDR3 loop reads CASSPGHSNQPQHF. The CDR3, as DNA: TGTGCCAGCAGTCCAGGGCATAGCAATCAGCCCCAGCATTTT.

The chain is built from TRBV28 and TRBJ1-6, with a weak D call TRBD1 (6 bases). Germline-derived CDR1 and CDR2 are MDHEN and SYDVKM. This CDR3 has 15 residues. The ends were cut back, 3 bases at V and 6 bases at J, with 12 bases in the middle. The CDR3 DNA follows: TGTGCCAGCAGTTTCCGAGGGGGTGTTAATTCACCCCTCCACTTT. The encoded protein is CASSFRGGVNSPLHF.

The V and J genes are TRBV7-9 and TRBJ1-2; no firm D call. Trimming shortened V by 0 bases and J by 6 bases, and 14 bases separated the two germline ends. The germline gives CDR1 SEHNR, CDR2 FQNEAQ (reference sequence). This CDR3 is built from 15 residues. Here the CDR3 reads CASSLAVMSQDGYTF. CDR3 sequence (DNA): TGTGCCAGCAGCTTAGCGGTTATGTCGCAGGATGGCTACACCTTC. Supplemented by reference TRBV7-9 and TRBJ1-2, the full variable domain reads DTGVSQNPRHKITKRGQNVTFRCDPISEHNRLYWYRQTLGQGPEFLTYFQNEAQLEKSRLLSDRFSAERPKGSFSTLEIQRTEQGDSAMYLCASSLAVMSQDGYTFGSGTRLTVV.

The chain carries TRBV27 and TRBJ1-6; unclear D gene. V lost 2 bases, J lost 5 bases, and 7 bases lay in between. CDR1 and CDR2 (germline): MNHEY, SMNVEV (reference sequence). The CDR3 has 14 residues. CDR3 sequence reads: CASSLRQNNSPLHF. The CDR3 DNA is TGTGCCAGCAGTTTAAGGCAGAATAATTCACCCCTCCACTTT.

Here the CDR3 reads CASHSSADTQYF. The CDR3 DNA follows: TGTGCCAGCCATTCATCAGCAGATACGCAGTATTTT. The rearrangement uses TRBV28 and TRBJ2-3; D call uncertain. The CDR3 is 12 residues long. Deletions cut 8 bases from V and 4 bases from J, with 10 bases between. In germline, CDR1 is MDHEN, CDR2 SYDVKM.

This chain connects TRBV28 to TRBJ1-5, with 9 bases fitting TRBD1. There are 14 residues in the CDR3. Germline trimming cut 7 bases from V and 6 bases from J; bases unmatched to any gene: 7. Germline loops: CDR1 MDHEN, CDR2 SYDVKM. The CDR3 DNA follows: TGTGCCAGCAACAAACAGGGGGCGATTCAGCCCCAGCATTTT. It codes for CASNKQGAIQPQHF. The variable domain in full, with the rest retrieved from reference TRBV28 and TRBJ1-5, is DVKVTQSSRYLVKRTGEKVFLECVQDMDHENMFWYRQDPGLGLRLIYFSYDVKMKEKGDIPEGYSVSREKKERFSLILESASTNQTSMYLCASNKQGAIQPQHFGDGTRLSIL.

CDR3 in amino acids: CASSQDVGQRSTNEKLFF. CDR3 bases: TGTGCCAGCAGCCAAGATGTCGGACAGCGATCAACTAATGAAAAACTGTTTTTT. J is TRBJ1-4 and V is TRBV14; tentatively, D is TRBD1 (6 bases). CDR1 is SGHDN, CDR2 FVKESK, per germline. This CDR3 is 18 amino acids long. Trimming left V 0 bases short and J 0 bases short, with 14 bases between.